This TCR beta chain was identified during a study of control samples from healthy donors and cancer patients. The repertoire was sequenced with immunoSEQ multiplex PCR; TCRdb's copy has only in-frame clones and lacks some. The data hold about 40,000 clones, with more than 85% observed a single time. This CDR3 is 15 amino acids long. Trimming removed 5 bases from V and 5 bases from J; junction bases left unmatched: 2. Germline V lookup: CDR1 SGHNT, CDR2 YENEEA. Specimen: blood. The chain has TRBV11-3 and TRBJ2-2; 13 bases align to TRBD2. The clonotype was recovered from a woman between 45 and 60 years old in good health. As DNA, the CDR3 is TGTGCCAGCAGCAAGGGACTAGCGGGGACCGGGGAGCTGTTTTTT. Encoded protein: CASSKGLAGTGELFF.